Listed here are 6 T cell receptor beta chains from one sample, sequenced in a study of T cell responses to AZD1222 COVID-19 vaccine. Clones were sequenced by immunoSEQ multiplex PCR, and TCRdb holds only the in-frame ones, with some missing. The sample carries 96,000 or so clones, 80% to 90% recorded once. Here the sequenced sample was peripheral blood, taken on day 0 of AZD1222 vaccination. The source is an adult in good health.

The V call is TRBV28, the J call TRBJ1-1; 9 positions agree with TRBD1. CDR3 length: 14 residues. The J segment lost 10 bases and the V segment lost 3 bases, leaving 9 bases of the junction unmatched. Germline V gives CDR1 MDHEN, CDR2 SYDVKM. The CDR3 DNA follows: TGTGCCAGCAGTTTGATACAGGGGGCGAGGGCAGCTTTCTTT. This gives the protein CASSLIQGARAAFF.

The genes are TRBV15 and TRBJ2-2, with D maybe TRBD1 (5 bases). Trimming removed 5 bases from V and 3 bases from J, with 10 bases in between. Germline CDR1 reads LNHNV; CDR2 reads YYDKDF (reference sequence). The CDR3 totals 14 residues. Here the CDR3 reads CATSRTRDTGELFF. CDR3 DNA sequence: TGTGCCACCAGCCGGACCAGGGACACCGGGGAGCTGTTTTTT.

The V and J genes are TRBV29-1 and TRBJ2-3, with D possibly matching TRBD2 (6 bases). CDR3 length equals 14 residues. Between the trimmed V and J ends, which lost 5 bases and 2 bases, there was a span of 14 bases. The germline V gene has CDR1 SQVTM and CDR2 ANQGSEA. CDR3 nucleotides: TGCAGCGTTAGCGCCGGGGGAAACACAGATACGCAGTATTTT. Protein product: CSVSAGGNTDTQYF.

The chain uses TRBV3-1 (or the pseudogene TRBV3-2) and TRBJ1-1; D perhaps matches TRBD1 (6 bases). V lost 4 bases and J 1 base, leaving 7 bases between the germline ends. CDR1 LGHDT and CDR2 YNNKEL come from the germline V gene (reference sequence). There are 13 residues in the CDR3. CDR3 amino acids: CASSRQANTEAFF. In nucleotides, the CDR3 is TGTGCCAGCAGCCGACAGGCGAACACTGAAGCTTTCTTT.

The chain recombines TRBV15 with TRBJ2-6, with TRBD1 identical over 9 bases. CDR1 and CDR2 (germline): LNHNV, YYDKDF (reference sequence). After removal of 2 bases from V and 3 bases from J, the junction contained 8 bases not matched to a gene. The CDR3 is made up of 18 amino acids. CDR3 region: CATSRPGQGAGGANVLTF. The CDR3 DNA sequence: TGTGCCACCAGCAGACCGGGACAGGGTGCGGGTGGGGCCAACGTCCTGACTTTC.

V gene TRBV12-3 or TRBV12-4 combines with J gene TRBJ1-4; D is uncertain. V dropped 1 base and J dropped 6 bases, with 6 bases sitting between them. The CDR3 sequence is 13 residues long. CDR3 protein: CASSLGTHEKLFF. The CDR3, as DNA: TGTGCCAGCAGTTTAGGGACCCATGAAAAACTGTTTTTT.